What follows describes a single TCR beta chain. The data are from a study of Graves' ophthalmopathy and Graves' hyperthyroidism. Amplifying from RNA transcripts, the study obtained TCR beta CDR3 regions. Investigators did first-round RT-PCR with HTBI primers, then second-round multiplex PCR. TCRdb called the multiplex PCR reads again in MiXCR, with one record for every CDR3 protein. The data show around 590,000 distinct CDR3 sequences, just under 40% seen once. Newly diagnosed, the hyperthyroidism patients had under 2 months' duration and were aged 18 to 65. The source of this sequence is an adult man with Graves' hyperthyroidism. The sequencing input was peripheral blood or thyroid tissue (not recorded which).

The CDR3: CSVGDPGQANQPQHF. In DNA form, the CDR3 reads TGCAGTGTTGGAGATCCGGGACAGGCCAATCAGCCCCAGCATTTT. The V call is TRBV20-1, the J call TRBJ1-5, with 8 bases aligning to TRBD1. With 7 bases clipped from V and 3 bases from J, the junction kept 11 bases outside the gene matches. The CDR3 consists of 15 residues. Germline values: CDR1 DFQATT, CDR2 SNEGSKA (reference sequence).